The 27 T cell receptor beta chains given below trace back to one sample, sequenced in a study of shared clonotypes between healthy human individuals. Clones were sequenced by immunoSEQ multiplex PCR, and TCRdb holds only the in-frame ones, with some missing. The sample lists about 750,000 clones, more than 85% occurring once. Selected positively for CCR7 and CD45RO-negative, naive CD8 cells excluded terminally differentiated effector memory CD45RA+ cells. The sequenced sample was naive CD8+ T cells sorted from blood. These receptors were collected from a man under 40 in good health.

V gene TRBV9 combines with J gene TRBJ2-7, with unresolved D. Trimming took off 2 bases at V and 2 bases at J, with 17 bases between the two ends. This CDR3 is built from 16 residues. The V gene's germline CDR1 is SGDLS and CDR2 YYNGEE. In nucleotides, the CDR3 is TGTGCCAGCAGCGTCCTCAAGATCATGGAAGCCTACGAGCAGTACTTC. Translation gives CASSVLKIMEAYEQYF.

The chain has TRBV11-2 and TRBJ2-7; 9 nucleotides align to TRBD2. The length of the CDR3 is 17 residues. Germline V gives CDR1 SGHAT, CDR2 FQNNGV. The V segment lost 4 bases and the J segment 5 bases; nucleotides outside the gene matches: 15. CDR3 coding DNA: TGTGCCAGCAGCTACCTCCGGGCGGGAGGGCCTTTTGACGAGCAGTACTTC. Translating it yields CASSYLRAGGPFDEQYF.

The chain is built from TRBV11-2 and TRBJ2-7; D possibly matches TRBD1 or TRBD2 (5 bases each). This CDR3 is built from 16 residues. V was pared by 7 bases and J by 0 bases, with 19 bases between. Germline-derived CDR1 and CDR2 are SGHAT and FQNNGV. The DNA for the CDR3 is TGTGCCAGCACGGACGGGGCTAGCATGACCTCCTACGAGCAGTACTTC. Its protein is CASTDGASMTSYEQYF.

The chain recombines TRBV6-5 with TRBJ2-1, with 14 bases identical to TRBD2. CDR3 length: 13 residues. The V gene's germline CDR1 is MNHEY and CDR2 SVGAGI. V trimming: 8 bases; J trimming: 6 bases; junction bases outside the gene matches: 0. The CDR3 spells CASGTSGSNEQFF. CDR3 nucleotide sequence: TGTGCCAGCGGGACTAGCGGGAGCAATGAGCAGTTCTTC.

The chain links TRBV11-2 to TRBJ2-3; 14 bases line up with TRBD2. CDR3 length: 17 amino acids. CDR1 SGHAT and CDR2 FQNNGV come from the germline V gene. V was pared by 4 bases and J by 4 bases, with 7 bases of the junction left unmatched. CDR3 amino acids: CASSYWTSGRQADTQYF. The CDR3 DNA is TGTGCCAGCAGCTATTGGACTAGCGGGAGGCAGGCAGATACGCAGTATTTT.

The V and J genes are TRBV13 and TRBJ1-2; D unresolved. Trimming stripped 1 base from V and 2 bases from J, with 11 bases between. The CDR3 consists of 15 residues. CDR1 PRHDT and CDR2 FYEKMQ come from the germline V gene (reference sequence). CDR3 loop: CASSLVVEGNYGYTF. In DNA form, the CDR3 reads TGTGCCAGCAGCTTAGTTGTTGAAGGGAACTATGGCTACACCTTC.

About this clone: This specimen includes other DNA sequences encoding the same CDR3. This chain joins TRBV5-1 and TRBJ2-7; D is perhaps TRBD2 (5 bases). CDR3 length equals 13 residues. CDR1 and CDR2 from the germline V gene are SGHRS and YFSETQ. Trimming cost V 2 bases and J 4 bases, with 10 bases left between them. This CDR3 is CASSFGLAYEQYF. The CDR3 DNA is TGCGCCAGCAGCTTTGGGCTAGCTTACGAGCAGTACTTC.

This rearrangement joins TRBV11-2 to TRBJ2-1, with TRBD1 matching 7 bases. CDR1 and CDR2 from the germline V gene are SGHAT and FQNNGV. CDR3 length: 16 residues. Trimming removed 3 bases from V and 5 bases from J; junction bases left unmatched: 10. The CDR3 sequence is CASSLLGTETHNEQFF. Here the CDR3 DNA reads TGTGCCAGCAGCTTGCTTGGGACAGAGACTCACAATGAGCAGTTCTTC.

The V gene is TRBV11-2, the J gene TRBJ2-1, with 7 bases fitting TRBD1. The length of the CDR3 is 13 residues. The V gene end was trimmed by 3 bases and the J gene end by 8 bases; junction bases not matched to a gene: 4. Germline CDR1 is SGHAT and CDR2 is FQNNGV. The CDR3 nucleotides are TGTGCCAGCAGCTTCCCCCAGGGGGATGAGCAGTTCTTC. It codes for CASSFPQGDEQFF.

Details on this clone: Different DNA sequences within this sample yield the same CDR3. CDR3 nucleotide sequence: TGTGCCAGCAGCGTAGGGGCAACTAATGAAAAACTGTTTTTT. Its translation is CASSVGATNEKLFF. The chain uses TRBV9 and TRBJ1-4; D uncertain. V was pared by 0 bases and J by 0 bases, with 3 bases between. CDR1 is SGDLS and CDR2 is YYNGEE in the germline V gene. The CDR3 extends over 14 amino acids.

The V gene is TRBV10-1, the J gene TRBJ2-7, with 10 bases aligning to TRBD1. This CDR3 has 16 residues. Germline CDR1 is WNHNN and CDR2 is SYGVQD (reference sequence). With 0 bases clipped from V and 4 bases from J, the junction kept 6 bases outside the gene matches. The CDR3 is CASSESVGQGRYEQYF. DNA for the CDR3: TGCGCCAGCAGTGAGTCGGTGGGACAGGGGAGGTACGAGCAGTACTTC.

The chain uses TRBV11-2 and TRBJ2-2; 7 nucleotides line up with TRBD1. Trimming cost V 4 bases and J 5 bases; bases outside gene matches: 13. This CDR3 has 17 amino acids. Looked up from germline, CDR1 is SGHAT and CDR2 is FQNNGV. CDR3 residues: CASSSPIGQEVTGELFF. DNA for the CDR3: TGTGCCAGCAGCTCCCCTATTGGACAGGAGGTTACCGGGGAGCTGTTTTTT.

The chain couples TRBV5-1 to TRBJ2-7; 8 bases are shared with TRBD1. There are 15 residues in the CDR3. J gave up 0 bases and V 4 bases, and 6 bases lay outside the gene matches. Germline CDR1 SGHRS, CDR2 YFSETQ. CDR3 loop: CASSPFDRGSYEQYF. The CDR3, as DNA: TGCGCCAGCAGCCCTTTTGACAGGGGCTCCTACGAGCAGTACTTC.

The chain combines TRBV5-4 with TRBJ2-7; D uncertain. Trimming cost V 3 bases and J 0 bases, with 4 bases left between them. The CDR3 has 12 amino acids. The germline gives CDR1 SGHNT, CDR2 YYREEE (reference sequence). CDR3 bases: TGTGCCAGCAGCTATGGCTCCTACGAGCAGTACTTC. It codes for CASSYGSYEQYF.

The chain combines TRBV11-2 with TRBJ2-2, with no clear D. The CDR3 sequence is 13 residues long. V lost 2 bases and J 5 bases, leaving 6 bases between the germline ends. CDR1 and CDR2 from the germline V gene are SGHAT and FQNNGV. Written as DNA, the CDR3 is TGTGCCAGCAGCTTATTAGAAACCGGGGAGCTGTTTTTT. Translated: CASSLLETGELFF. Filled out from reference TRBV11-2 and TRBJ2-2, the complete variable domain reads EAGVAQSPRYKIIEKRQSVAFWCNPISGHATLYWYQQILGQGPKLLIQFQNNGVVDDSQLPKDRFSAERLKGVDSTLKIQPAKLEDSAVYLCASSLLETGELFFGEGSRLTVL.

V and J are TRBV4-2 and TRBJ2-3; no reliable D call. Deletions cut 0 bases from V and 4 bases from J, with 5 bases between. The CDR3 covers 13 residues. Germline CDR1 reads LGHNA; CDR2 reads YNFKEQ. CDR3 DNA sequence: TGTGCCAGCAGCCAAGACCGGCCAGATACGCAGTATTTT. This gives the protein CASSQDRPDTQYF.

V is TRBV4-1 and J is TRBJ2-7, with D possibly TRBD1 on 5 matching bases. V was trimmed by 4 bases and J by 2 bases, leaving 18 bases between them. This CDR3 is 16 amino acids long. The germline V gene has CDR1 MGHRA and CDR2 YSYEKL. Here the CDR3 reads CASSPYQGGATYEQYF. CDR3 DNA sequence: TGCGCCAGCAGCCCCTATCAGGGCGGAGCTACCTACGAGCAGTACTTC.

The chain employs TRBV6-6 and TRBJ2-7, with D unresolved. Germline V CDR1 and CDR2: MNHNY, SVGAGI (reference sequence). This CDR3 has 15 residues. Trimming removed 7 bases from V and 3 bases from J, with 19 bases in between. The CDR3 reads CASTSVDGKVYEQYF. In DNA, the CDR3 is TGTGCCAGCACCTCCGTGGATGGGAAGGTCTACGAGCAGTACTTC.

The V call is TRBV7-6, the J call TRBJ2-1; D may be TRBD1 or TRBD2 (6 bases each). The germline gives CDR1 SGHVS, CDR2 FNYEAQ. V lost 3 bases and J 4 bases, leaving 19 bases between the germline ends. The CDR3 is made up of 17 amino acids. The CDR3 protein is CASSLNLARGGYNEQFF. The CDR3 DNA is TGTGCCAGCAGCTTGAACCTAGCGCGAGGGGGTTACAATGAGCAGTTCTTC.

The chain employs TRBV25-1 and TRBJ2-7, with D possibly TRBD1 on 6 matching bases. Between the trimmed V and J ends, which lost 2 bases and 3 bases, there was a span of 11 bases. There are 14 residues in the CDR3. CDR1 MGHDK and CDR2 SYGVNS come from the germline V gene. CDR3 protein: CASSELGQNYEQYF. In nucleotides, the CDR3 is TGTGCCAGCAGTGAACTAGGACAGAACTACGAGCAGTACTTC.

The chain carries TRBV11-2 and TRBJ1-4; TRBD1 matches at 8 bases. V shed 6 bases and J 6 bases; nucleotides not matched to a gene: 6. Germline CDR1 SGHAT, CDR2 FQNNGV. The CDR3 is made up of 14 amino acids. CDR3 coding DNA: TGTGCCAGCAGGCCGGGGACAGGTCATGAAAAACTGTTTTTT. Protein: CASRPGTGHEKLFF.

The chain recombines TRBV28 with TRBJ2-3; 13 bases are shared with TRBD2. V was clipped by 3 bases and J by 6 bases; unmatched bases: 6. Germline-derived CDR1 and CDR2 are MDHEN and SYDVKM. The CDR3 is made up of 16 amino acids. CDR3 amino acids: CASSFLLAGGPDTQYF. CDR3 nucleotides: TGTGCCAGCAGTTTCCTACTAGCGGGAGGGCCGGATACGCAGTATTTT.

DNA of the CDR3: TGTGCCAGCAGCTTATCGTCCGGGGCTTCCCCCAGCGATGAGCAGTTCTTC. Residues: CASSLSSGASPSDEQFF. V usage is TRBV7-2 and J usage is TRBJ2-1, with D tentatively TRBD1 or TRBD2 (5 bases each). V shed 2 bases and J shed 8 bases, with 22 bases lying between them. This CDR3 is 17 amino acids long. Germline V gene lookup returns CDR1 SGHTA and CDR2 FQGNSA.

In the case of this clone: Compared with germline, one end of the junction differs, possibly owing to a read error. The chain is built from TRBV5-5 and TRBJ2-2; possibly TRBD1 or TRBD2 for D (6 bases each). Germline CDR1 reads SGHKS; CDR2 reads YYEKEE (reference sequence). This CDR3 region has 18 residues. DNA for the CDR3: TGTGCCAGCAGCGCCGGCCGCGAGCGGAGGGGGAACGCCGGGGAGCTGTTTTTT. This encodes CASSAGRERRGNAGELFF.

The V and J genes are TRBV28 and TRBJ2-7; D call uncertain. The germline V gene has CDR1 MDHEN and CDR2 SYDVKM. The CDR3 consists of 15 residues. Trimming stripped 2 bases from V and 0 bases from J, with 11 bases between. The CDR3, as DNA: TGTGCCAGCAGTTTAGTTAGGGCCAGCTCCTACGAGCAGTACTTC. Protein: CASSLVRASSYEQYF.

The rearrangement joins TRBV10-3 to TRBJ2-3; maybe TRBD1 (6 bases). The CDR3 is 17 residues long. V lost 11 bases and J 2 bases, leaving 26 bases between the germline ends. Per germline, CDR1 ENHRY and CDR2 SYGVKD. CDR3 sequence: CAASGGRDGHNTDTQYF. CDR3 coding DNA: TGTGCCGCCTCTGGGGGCCGGGATGGACACAACACAGATACGCAGTATTTT.

Points on this clone: One junction end disagrees with the germline gene, perhaps due to a read error. CDR3 sequence (DNA): TGTGCCAGCGGTCCTGCGGGATCCCTTGACTTC. This encodes CASGPAGSLDF. This sequence joins TRBV6-5 and TRBJ2-7, with D maybe TRBD2 (6 bases). This CDR3 has 11 amino acids. The germline V gene has CDR1 MNHEY and CDR2 SVGAGI.